One sample yielded the 13 T cell receptor beta chains listed below, sequenced in a study of blood T cell repertoires in COVID-19. Sequencing used immunoSEQ multiplex PCR; TCRdb keeps in-frame clones, though not all of them. This sample has about 25,000 clones, with under 90% found just once. Sequenced: peripheral blood. Every receptor here comes from a woman of 80 years or more with acute or convalescent COVID-19.

This clone occurred once. The gene calls are TRBV6-5 and TRBJ2-7; D is possibly TRBD1 (5 bases). Germline CDR1 is MNHEY and CDR2 is SVGAGI. Trimming removed 6 bases from V and 3 bases from J, with 15 bases in between. The CDR3 sequence is 14 residues long. In DNA form, the CDR3 reads TGTGCCAGCAGCCCCCAGGGTCCAGGCTACGAGCAGTACTTC. Encoded protein: CASSPQGPGYEQYF.

The table lists this clone with a few counts. The rearrangement joins TRBV7-9 to TRBJ1-1; D gene unclear. V lost 2 bases, J lost 7 bases, and 5 bases lay in between. The CDR3 length is 11 residues. Looked up from germline, CDR1 is SEHNR and CDR2 is FQNEAQ (reference sequence). The CDR3 loop reads CASSLFGEAFF. For the CDR3, the DNA is TGTGCCAGCAGCTTATTCGGTGAAGCTTTCTTT.

J is TRBJ2-3 and V is TRBV27; D ambiguous. Trimming removed 3 bases from V and 2 bases from J, with 6 bases in between. Germline V gene data show CDR1 as MNHEY and CDR2 as SMNVEV (reference sequence). The CDR3 has 13 residues. Written as DNA, the CDR3 is TGTGCCAGCAGTTTTCGGGTCACAGATACGCAGTATTTT. This encodes CASSFRVTDTQYF.

This clone is labeled medium-sized. DNA for the CDR3: TGTGCCAGCAGCTACTTGAATGGCGGGGAGCTGTTTTTT. Its translation: CASSYLNGGELFF. This rearrangement joins TRBV7-2 to TRBJ2-2, with D hard to call. CDR3 length equals 13 residues. The V end was cut by 4 bases, the J end by 7 bases, with 10 bases between. In germline, CDR1 is SGHTA, CDR2 FQGNSA.

By frequency in the sample, this clone is medium-sized. V gene TRBV2 combines with J gene TRBJ2-7, with D perhaps matching TRBD1 (6 bases). Trimming shortened V by 7 bases and J by 3 bases, and 13 bases separated the two germline ends. CDR3 length: 13 residues. In germline, CDR1 is SNHLY, CDR2 FYNNEI. This CDR3 reads CASTPGQNYEQYF. The CDR3 nucleotides read TGTGCCAGCACCCCCGGACAGAACTACGAGCAGTACTTC.

The J gene is TRBJ1-5, the V gene TRBV18; possible D gene TRBD1, 5 bases. This CDR3 is 13 amino acids long. V was trimmed by 6 bases and J by 5 bases, leaving 11 bases between them. Germline V gene lookup returns CDR1 KGHSH and CDR2 LQKENI. The CDR3 loop is CASSAGSDQPQHF. CDR3 coding DNA: TGTGCCAGCTCGGCAGGGTCAGATCAGCCCCAGCATTTT.

J is TRBJ2-1 and V is TRBV18, with D hard to call. The germline V gene has CDR1 KGHSH and CDR2 LQKENI. CDR3 length equals 13 residues. Between the trimmed V and J ends, which lost 2 bases and 4 bases, there was a span of 6 bases. The chain's CDR3 is CASSPSIYNEQFF. The DNA for the CDR3 is TGTGCCAGCTCACCATCCATTTACAATGAGCAGTTCTTC.

In this sample, this clone turned up a few times. The V call is TRBV9, the J call TRBJ2-3, with 14 bases matching TRBD2. The CDR3 sequence is 16 residues long. The ends lost 3 bases at V and 5 bases at J; junction bases unmatched: 5. CDR1 SGDLS and CDR2 YYNGEE come from the germline V gene. The CDR3 nucleotides are TGTGCCAGCAGCGCGGGACTAGCGGGAGTTAGAGATACGCAGTATTTT. Amino acids: CASSAGLAGVRDTQYF.

The chain combines TRBV5-1 with TRBJ2-5; weak D call: TRBD1 (5 bases). V lost 1 base, J lost 2 bases, and 9 bases lay in between. The CDR3 spans 14 residues. Germline V gene sequence: CDR1 SGHRS, CDR2 YFSETQ. CDR3 in amino acids: CASSLQGGQETQYF. The CDR3 nucleotides read TGCGCCAGCAGCTTGCAGGGCGGTCAAGAGACCCAGTACTTC.

Details on this clone: Other DNA sequences within the sample encode an identical CDR3. The chain links TRBV6-2 or TRBV6-3 to TRBJ2-7, with a weak D call TRBD1 (6 bases). This CDR3 has 14 residues. The germline CDR1 and CDR2 sequences are MNHEY and SVGEGT. The V end lost 0 bases, the J end lost 7 bases, and 13 bases lay between the germline ends. The DNA of the CDR3 is TGTGCCAGCAGTTACTCGGGGCAGGGGAGAGAGCAGTACTTC. Translated: CASSYSGQGREQYF.

The chain carries TRBV5-1 and TRBJ2-2, with 7 bases fitting TRBD2. This CDR3 region has 12 residues. Germline V lookup: CDR1 SGHRS, CDR2 YFSETQ. J gave up 9 bases and V 4 bases, and 3 bases lay outside the gene matches. CDR3 coding DNA: TGCGCCAGCAGCCGGGGGGACCGGGAGCTGTTTTTT. This sequence encodes CASSRGDRELFF.

Notes on this clone: Other DNA sequences in this specimen translate into the identical CDR3. The V and J genes are TRBV19 and TRBJ2-1; weak D call: TRBD1 (6 bases). This CDR3 has 15 amino acids. Germline assignment: CDR1 LNHDA and CDR2 SQIVND (reference sequence). The V and J ends lost 3 bases and 0 bases respectively, with 9 bases between them. For the CDR3, the DNA is TGTGCCAGTAGTATTAGCAGGGGCTCCTACAATGAGCAGTTCTTC. Translating it yields CASSISRGSYNEQFF.

The V and J genes are TRBV2 and TRBJ1-2; D uncertain. V lost 2 bases, J lost 3 bases, and 4 bases lay in between. This CDR3 comprises 12 residues. Looked up from germline, CDR1 is SNHLY and CDR2 is FYNNEI. Here the CDR3 DNA reads TGTGCCAGCAGTGAACCGTACTATGGCTACACCTTC. Protein: CASSEPYYGYTF.